This TCR beta chain was sequenced for a study of CD8+CD57+ T cells in acquired aplastic anemia. In patients chosen for sequencing, flow cytometry had shown CD8+CD57+ cell expansion. Patients, without exception, had severe acquired aplastic anemia. Patients had not yet gotten any therapy when their blood was taken for sampling. In the case of this clonotype: Its antigen remains unidentified.

Genomic DNA constituted the template upon which TCR beta VDJ and CDR3 profiling was performed. TCRdb called the reads again in MiXCR, with one record for every CDR3 protein. The table has 150,000 to 200,000 distinct CDR3 sequences, around 43% seen once; the top ten hold around 3.2%. Overall study results and limits: The study found no significant CD8+ Simpson's diversity difference between patients and controls.

The CDR3 loop spans 14 amino acids. V dropped 4 bases and J dropped 4; count of bases not matched to a gene: 5. CDR1 and CDR2 (germline): SGHTA, FQGTGA. Specimen: sorted CD4+, CD8+, or CD8+CD57+ T cells (not recorded which) from PBMCs. V and J are TRBV7-3 and TRBJ1-2; TRBD1 aligns across 8 bases. The sequence was collected from a human donor with aplastic anemia. The CDR3 loop reads CASSSPTGVYGYTF. CDR3 in DNA: TGTGCCAGCAGCTCCCCGACAGGGGTCTATGGCTACACCTTC.